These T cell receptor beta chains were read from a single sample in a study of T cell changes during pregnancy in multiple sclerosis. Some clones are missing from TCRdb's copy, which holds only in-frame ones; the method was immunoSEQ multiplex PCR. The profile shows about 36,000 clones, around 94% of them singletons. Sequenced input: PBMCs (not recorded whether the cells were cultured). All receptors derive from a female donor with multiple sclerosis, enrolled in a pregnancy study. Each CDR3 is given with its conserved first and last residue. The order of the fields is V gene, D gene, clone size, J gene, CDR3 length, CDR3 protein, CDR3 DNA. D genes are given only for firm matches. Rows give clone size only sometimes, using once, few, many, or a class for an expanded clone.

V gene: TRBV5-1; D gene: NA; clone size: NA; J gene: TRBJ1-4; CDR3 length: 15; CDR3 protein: CASSLASVTNEKLFF; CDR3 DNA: TGCGCCAGCAGCTTGGCTAGCGTTACTAATGAAAAACTGTTTTTT
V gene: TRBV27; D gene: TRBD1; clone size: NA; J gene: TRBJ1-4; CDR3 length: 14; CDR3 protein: CASSFGRGQSSLFF; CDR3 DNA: TGTGCCAGCAGTTTTGGGAGGGGACAGTCCTCACTGTTTTTT
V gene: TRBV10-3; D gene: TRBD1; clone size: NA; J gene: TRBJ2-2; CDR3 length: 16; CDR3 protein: CAISEATGGHTGELFF; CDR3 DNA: TGTGCCATCAGTGAAGCCACAGGGGGGCACACCGGGGAGCTGTTTTTT
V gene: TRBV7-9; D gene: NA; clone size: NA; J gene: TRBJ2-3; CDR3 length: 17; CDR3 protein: CASSLADSGRGTDTQYF; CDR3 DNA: TGTGCCAGCAGCTTAGCGGACTCTGGGCGAGGCACAGATACGCAGTATTTT
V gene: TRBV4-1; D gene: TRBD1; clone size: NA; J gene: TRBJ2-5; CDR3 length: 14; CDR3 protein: CASSGGTGEETQYF; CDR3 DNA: TGCGCCAGCAGCGGGGGGACAGGGGAGGAGACCCAGTACTTC
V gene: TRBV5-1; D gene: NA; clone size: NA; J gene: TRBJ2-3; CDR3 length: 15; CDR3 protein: CASSSAGTRTDTQYF; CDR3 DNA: TGCGCCAGCAGCTCGGCAGGGACTCGCACAGATACGCAGTATTTT
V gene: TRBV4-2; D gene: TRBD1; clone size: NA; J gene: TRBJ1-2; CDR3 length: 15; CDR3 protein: CASSGTGQGGYGYTF; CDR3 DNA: TGTGCCAGCAGCGGAACGGGACAGGGAGGCTATGGCTACACCTTC
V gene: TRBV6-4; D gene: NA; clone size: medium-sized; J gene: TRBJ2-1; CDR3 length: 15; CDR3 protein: CASSGGPGSYNEQFF; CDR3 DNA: TGTGCCAGCAGTGGCGGCCCGGGCTCCTACAATGAGCAGTTCTTC
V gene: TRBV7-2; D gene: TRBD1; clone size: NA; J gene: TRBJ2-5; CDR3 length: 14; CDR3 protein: CASSLQGAGETQYF; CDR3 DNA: TGTGCCAGCAGCCTACAGGGGGCAGGGGAGACCCAGTACTTC
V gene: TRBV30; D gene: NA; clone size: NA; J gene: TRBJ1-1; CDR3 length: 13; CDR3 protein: CAWSVRVGTEAFF; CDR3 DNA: TGTGCCTGGAGTGTAAGGGTAGGCACTGAAGCTTTCTTT
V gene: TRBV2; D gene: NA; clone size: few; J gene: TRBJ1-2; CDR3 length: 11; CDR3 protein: CASKQRMVYTF; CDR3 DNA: TGTGCCAGCAAGCAACGTATGGTCTACACCTTC
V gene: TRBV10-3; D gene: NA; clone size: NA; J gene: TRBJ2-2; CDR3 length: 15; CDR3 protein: CAIRPQGRATGELFF; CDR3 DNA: TGTGCCATCAGACCCCAGGGGAGAGCCACCGGGGAGCTGTTTTTT
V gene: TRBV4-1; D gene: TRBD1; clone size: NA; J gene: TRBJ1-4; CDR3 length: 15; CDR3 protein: CASSHRQGANEKLFF; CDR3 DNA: TGCGCCAGCAGCCATCGACAGGGGGCTAATGAAAAACTGTTTTTT